Shown below are 26 T cell receptor beta chains from a single sample sequenced in a study of CD8+ T cells in alopecia areata. The sequencing template was cDNA reverse transcribed from extracted RNA. TCRdb's copy holds only in-frame clones and misses some; the assay was immunoSEQ multiplex PCR. The sample lists 70,000 or so clones; approximately 30% were seen once. Treatment in this sample: oral pan-JAK inhibitor, 5-10 mg twice daily. This specimen was CD8+ T cells sorted from blood, taken at week 4, from a patient treated with tofacitinib. The source is a human donor with alopecia areata.

This clone came up once. The chain links TRBV27 to TRBJ2-7, with 7 bases identical to TRBD1. This CDR3 has 14 residues. Germline loops: CDR1 MNHEY, CDR2 SMNVEV (reference sequence). J lost 6 bases, V lost 2 bases, and 7 bases had no gene match. CDR3 nucleotide sequence: TGTGCCAGCAGTTTAATAGGACAGGCACTCGAGCAGTACTTC. Translation: CASSLIGQALEQYF.

V is TRBV27 and J is TRBJ2-7; 9 bases fit TRBD1. Trimming cost V 5 bases and J 5 bases; bases outside gene matches: 4. This CDR3 spans 13 amino acids. CDR1 and CDR2 from the germline V gene are MNHEY and SMNVEV (reference sequence). This CDR3 reads CASSMGQGNEQYF. CDR3 DNA: TGTGCCAGCAGTATGGGACAGGGTAACGAGCAGTACTTC.

This clone was counted only a few times. J is TRBJ2-5 and V is TRBV29-1; 7 bases align to TRBD2. Per germline, CDR1 SQVTM and CDR2 ANQGSEA. The CDR3 runs to 13 residues. J lost 2 bases, V lost 5 bases, and 5 bases had no gene match. CDR3 nucleotide sequence: TGCAGCGTTTTGGGACTATATCAAGAGACCCAGTACTTC. It is translated as CSVLGLYQETQYF.

This clone was observed a handful of times. J is TRBJ2-1 and V is TRBV2, with a weak D call TRBD2 (5 bases). Trimming removed 11 bases at V and 6 bases at J, with 11 bases between. Germline CDR1 and CDR2: SNHLY and FYNNEI. The CDR3 is made up of 11 amino acids. CDR3 nucleotides: TGTGCCGTGCTCGCGGGCAATGAGCAGTTCTTC. It encodes CAVLAGNEQFF.

This clone has more than one count but fewer than ten. The DNA of the CDR3 is TGTGCCAGCAGCTCGGGGCGGGAAAACATTCAGTACTTC. Its translation is CASSSGRENIQYF. The chain is built from TRBV13 and TRBJ2-4, with D possibly called TRBD1 or TRBD2 (5 bases each). This CDR3 is built from 13 residues. The germline CDR1 and CDR2 sequences are PRHDT and FYEKMQ (reference sequence). The V and J ends lost 4 bases and 5 bases respectively, with 9 bases between them.

V gene TRBV29-1 combines with J gene TRBJ2-7; 7 positions agree with TRBD2. V gave up 5 bases and J gave up 0 bases; unmatched junction bases: 7. The CDR3 is made up of 14 amino acids. CDR1 and CDR2 (germline): SQVTM, ANQGSEA. The CDR3 reads CSVSGRGNSYEQYF. CDR3 DNA: TGCAGCGTTAGCGGGCGGGGGAACTCCTACGAGCAGTACTTC.

The sample holds a few counts of this clone. V and J are TRBV27 and TRBJ2-1; D remains ambiguous. The CDR3 spans 14 residues. V was pared by 2 bases and J by 9 bases, with 14 bases between. CDR1 and CDR2 from the germline V gene are MNHEY and SMNVEV (reference sequence). The CDR3 spells CASSLVARLGEQFF. CDR3 DNA: TGTGCCAGCAGTTTAGTGGCTAGATTAGGTGAGCAGTTCTTC.

This clone was detected once. V usage is TRBV7-6 and J usage is TRBJ2-5; D unclear. This CDR3 spans 14 amino acids. The germline CDR1 and CDR2 sequences are SGHVS and FNYEAQ. The V end was cut by 5 bases, the J end by 2 bases, with 12 bases between. Written as DNA, the CDR3 is TGTGCCAGCAGCAGGGAACGCTGGCAAGAGACCCAGTACTTC. Its translation: CASSRERWQETQYF.

This clone was found a few times. The gene calls are TRBV6-5 and TRBJ2-7; TRBD1 aligns across 8 bases. With V trimmed by 6 bases and J by 1 base, 5 bases remained unmatched. The CDR3 covers 14 residues. The germline CDR1 and CDR2 sequences are MNHEY and SVGAGI. The CDR3 reads CASSGQGRSYEQYF. CDR3 coding DNA: TGTGCCAGCAGCGGACAGGGAAGATCCTACGAGCAGTACTTC.

This chain connects TRBV29-1 to TRBJ1-2; D unresolved. The CDR3 runs to 11 residues. Germline V gene sequence: CDR1 SQVTM, CDR2 ANQGSEA. V was clipped by 5 bases and J by 1 base, with 5 bases between them. In nucleotides, the CDR3 is TGCAGCGTTCTCCTTAACTATGGCTACACCTTC. Residues: CSVLLNYGYTF. Filled out from reference TRBV29-1 and TRBJ1-2, the complete variable domain reads SAVISQKPSRDICQRGTSLTIQCQVDSQVTMMFWYRQQPGQSLTLIATANQGSEATYESGFVIDKFPISRPNLTFSTLTVSNMSPEDSSIYLCSVLLNYGYTFGSGTRLTVV.

V usage is TRBV29-1 and J usage is TRBJ2-7, with 10 bases that match TRBD2. The CDR3 covers 15 residues. The germline gives CDR1 SQVTM, CDR2 ANQGSEA. V was pared by 2 bases and J by 2 bases, with 6 bases of the junction left unmatched. The CDR3 DNA follows: TGCAGCGTTGAACTAGCGGGAGCGAAGGCCTACGAGCAGTACTTC. Its protein is CSVELAGAKAYEQYF.

V and J are TRBV7-9 and TRBJ2-5; D possibly corresponds to TRBD1 (8 bases). The CDR3 spans 15 residues. Germline loops: CDR1 SEHNR, CDR2 FQNEAQ (reference sequence). V was shortened by 5 bases and J by 4 bases, with 17 bases between the two germline ends. CDR3 nucleotide sequence: TGTGCCAGCAGCCCTGCGACAGGGGAGGGAGAGACCCAGTACTTC. This gives the protein CASSPATGEGETQYF.

The rearrangement joins TRBV27 to TRBJ1-5; D call uncertain. The V and J ends lost 3 bases and 6 bases respectively, with 9 bases between them. Germline values: CDR1 MNHEY, CDR2 SMNVEV (reference sequence). The CDR3 sequence is 13 residues long. CDR3 in amino acids: CASSLIGGQPQHF. CDR3 nucleotide sequence: TGTGCCAGCAGTTTGATAGGCGGTCAGCCCCAGCATTTT.

This clone was counted between two and nine times. V is TRBV7-9 and J is TRBJ2-2; TRBD2 agrees at 12 bases. CDR1 is SEHNR, CDR2 FQNEAQ, per germline (reference sequence). This CDR3 has 15 amino acids. Losses at the gene ends were 8 bases for V and 5 bases for J; bases not matched to a gene: 6. The DNA of the CDR3 is TGTGCCAGCGGTACTAGCGGGAGGCTTACCGGGGAGCTGTTTTTT. It codes for CASGTSGRLTGELFF.

This clone was counted only a few times. J is TRBJ2-1 and V is TRBV27; D perhaps matches TRBD2 (5 bases). Germline V gene lookup returns CDR1 MNHEY and CDR2 SMNVEV (reference sequence). CDR3 length: 15 residues. Trimming stripped 6 bases from V and 0 bases from J, with 12 bases between. CDR3 residues: CASSMSGSSYNEQFF. In nucleotides, the CDR3 is TGTGCCAGCAGCATGAGTGGGAGCTCCTACAATGAGCAGTTCTTC.

The chain has TRBV19 and TRBJ1-2; 7 nucleotides line up with TRBD1. Trimming removed 9 bases from V and 3 bases from J; junction bases left unmatched: 7. The CDR3 contains 13 residues. The germline gives CDR1 LNHDA, CDR2 SQIVND (reference sequence). The CDR3 nucleotides are TGTGCCAGCTGGGGACAGCCCCACTATGGCTACACCTTC. This codes for CASWGQPHYGYTF.

The chain combines TRBV29-1 with TRBJ1-5, with D possibly matching TRBD1 (6 bases). Trimming removed 4 bases from V and 2 bases from J, with 9 bases in between. Germline V CDR1 and CDR2: SQVTM, ANQGSEA. The CDR3 length is 13 residues. Here the CDR3 reads CSVAAGGNQPQHF. The CDR3 nucleotides are TGCAGCGTTGCGGCAGGGGGCAATCAGCCCCAGCATTTT.

This clone was observed a few times. This chain links TRBV15 with TRBJ1-2; TRBD1 agrees at 7 bases. The germline gives CDR1 LNHNV, CDR2 YYDKDF (reference sequence). V was clipped by 0 bases and J by 2 bases; unmatched bases: 15. The CDR3 length is 19 residues. The CDR3 sequence: CATSRDLKEAGGRNYGYTF. In nucleotides, the CDR3 is TGTGCCACCAGCAGAGATCTTAAGGAGGCAGGGGGACGAAACTATGGCTACACCTTC.

The V call is TRBV5-6, the J call TRBJ1-5; a possible D gene is TRBD1 (5 bases). V lost 1 base and J 3 bases, leaving 14 bases between the germline ends. The CDR3 contains 16 residues. Germline CDR1 SGHDT, CDR2 YYEEEE. CDR3 protein: CASSLMSGSNNQPQHF. The CDR3 nucleotides are TGTGCCAGCAGCTTGATGTCAGGGTCTAACAATCAGCCCCAGCATTTT.

This clone has just a few counts. The chain joins TRBV29-1 to TRBJ2-7; D might be TRBD1 or TRBD2, each matching 6 bases. The CDR3 sequence is 11 residues long. Trimming removed 6 bases from V and 6 bases from J, with 12 bases in between. Germline V gene data show CDR1 as SQVTM and CDR2 as ANQGSEA. CDR3 DNA sequence: TGCAGCGTCCGCTGGGGGGCCGAGCAGTACTTC. Encoded protein: CSVRWGAEQYF.

The chain joins TRBV19 to TRBJ1-5; a possible D gene is TRBD1 (5 bases). Germline CDR1 is LNHDA and CDR2 is SQIVND (reference sequence). V was trimmed by 8 bases and J by 1 base, leaving 9 bases between them. This CDR3 has 13 amino acids. The CDR3 is CASGRDSNQPQHF. The CDR3 coding sequence is TGTGCCAGTGGCCGGGACAGCAATCAGCCCCAGCATTTT.

This clone occurred a few times. The chain joins TRBV30 to TRBJ2-4; TRBD1 aligns across 8 bases. This CDR3 spans 14 amino acids. The trim removed 0 bases at V and 5 bases at J, leaving 3 bases unmatched. Germline CDR1 GTSNPN, CDR2 SVGIG (reference sequence). For the CDR3, the DNA is TGTGCCTGGAGTGTCGGACAGGGCCAAAACATTCAGTACTTC. Translating it yields CAWSVGQGQNIQYF.

The chain uses TRBV7-8 and TRBJ2-1; 14 bases line up with TRBD2. The germline V gene has CDR1 SGHVS and CDR2 FQNEAQ. V was clipped by 3 bases and J by 10 bases; unmatched bases: 5. This CDR3 region has 15 residues. The CDR3, as DNA: TGTGCCAGCAGCTTGACTAGCGGGAGGGCCGGGGAGCAGTTCTTC. Translation gives CASSLTSGRAGEQFF. The whole variable domain, filled in from reference TRBV7-8 and TRBJ2-1, reads GAGVSQSPRYKVAKRGQDVALRCDPISGHVSLFWYQQALGQGPEFLTYFQNEAQLDKSGLPSDRFFAERPEGSVSTLKIQRTQQEDSAVYLCASSLTSGRAGEQFFGPGTRLTVL.

A few counts support this clone. V usage is TRBV25-1 and J usage is TRBJ2-7; no definite D call. Trimming took 6 bases from V and 2 from J, leaving 17 bases between them. The germline V gene has CDR1 MGHDK and CDR2 SYGVNS. CDR3 length: 15 residues. CDR3 protein: CASSLNTLGAYEQYF. CDR3 DNA: TGTGCCAGCAGCCTGAACACACTTGGGGCCTACGAGCAGTACTTC.

The chain employs TRBV4-3 and TRBJ2-1; TRBD2 matches 7 bases. CDR3 length: 15 residues. The germline V gene has CDR1 LGHNA and CDR2 YSLEER. J was trimmed by 3 bases and V by 0 bases; bases with no gene match: 2. For the CDR3, the DNA is TGCGCCAGCAGCCAAGATCGGGGGGTCTACAATGAGCAGTTCTTC. Its translation is CASSQDRGVYNEQFF.

The gene calls are TRBV30 and TRBJ2-7; D may be TRBD1 (5 bases). The CDR3 has 14 amino acids. CDR1 GTSNPN and CDR2 SVGIG come from the germline V gene (reference sequence). Trimming pared 4 bases from V and 4 bases from J, leaving 17 bases between. This chain's CDR3 is CAWTVPGIAYEQYF. The CDR3 bases are TGTGCCTGGACCGTACCAGGGATCGCGTACGAGCAGTACTTC.